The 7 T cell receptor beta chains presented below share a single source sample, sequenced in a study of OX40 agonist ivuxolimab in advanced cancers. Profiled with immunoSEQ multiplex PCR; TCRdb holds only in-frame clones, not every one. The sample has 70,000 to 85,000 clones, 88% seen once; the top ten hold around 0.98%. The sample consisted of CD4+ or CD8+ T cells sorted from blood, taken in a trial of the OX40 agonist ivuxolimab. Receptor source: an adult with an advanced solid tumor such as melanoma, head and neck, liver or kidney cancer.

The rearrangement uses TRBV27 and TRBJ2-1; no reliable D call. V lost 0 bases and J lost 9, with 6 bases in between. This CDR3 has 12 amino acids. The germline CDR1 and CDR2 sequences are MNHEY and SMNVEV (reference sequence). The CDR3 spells CASSLSRSEQFF. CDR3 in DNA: TGTGCCAGCAGTTTATCTCGGAGTGAGCAGTTCTTC.

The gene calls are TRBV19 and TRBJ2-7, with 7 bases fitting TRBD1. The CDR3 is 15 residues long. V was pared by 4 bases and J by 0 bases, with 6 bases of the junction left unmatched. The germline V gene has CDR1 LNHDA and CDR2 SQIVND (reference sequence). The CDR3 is CASSTSTGSSYEQYF. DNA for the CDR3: TGTGCCAGTAGTACCTCGACAGGGAGCTCCTACGAGCAGTACTTC.

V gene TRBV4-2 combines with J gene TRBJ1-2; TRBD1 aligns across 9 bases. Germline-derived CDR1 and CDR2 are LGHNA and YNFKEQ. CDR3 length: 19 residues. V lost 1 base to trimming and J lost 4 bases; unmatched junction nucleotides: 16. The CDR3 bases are TGTGCCAGCAGCCAAGCCCCAATGGGGACACCGGGACAGGGCTATGGCTACACCTTC. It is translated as CASSQAPMGTPGQGYGYTF.

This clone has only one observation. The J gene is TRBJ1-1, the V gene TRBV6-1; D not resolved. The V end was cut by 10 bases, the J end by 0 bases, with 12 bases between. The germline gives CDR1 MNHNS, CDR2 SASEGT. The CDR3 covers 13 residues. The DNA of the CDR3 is TGTGCCACCAACGGACTTTTGAACACTGAAGCTTTCTTT. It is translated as CATNGLLNTEAFF.

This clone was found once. The CDR3, as DNA: TGTGCCATCAGTGGGGACTGGGCTCAGACCCAGTACTTC. Protein: CAISGDWAQTQYF. The rearrangement links TRBV10-3 to TRBJ2-5, with D possibly TRBD2 on 6 matching bases. V was cut by 4 bases and J by 6 bases, with 12 bases left in between. The germline V gene encodes CDR1 ENHRY and CDR2 SYGVKD. The CDR3 has 13 residues.

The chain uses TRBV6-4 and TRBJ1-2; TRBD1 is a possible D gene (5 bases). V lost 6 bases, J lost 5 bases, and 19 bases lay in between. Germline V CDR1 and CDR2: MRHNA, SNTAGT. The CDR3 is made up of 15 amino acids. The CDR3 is CASRPSGAGGYGYTF. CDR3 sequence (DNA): TGTGCCAGCAGACCCTCTGGGGCCGGGGGGTATGGCTACACCTTC.

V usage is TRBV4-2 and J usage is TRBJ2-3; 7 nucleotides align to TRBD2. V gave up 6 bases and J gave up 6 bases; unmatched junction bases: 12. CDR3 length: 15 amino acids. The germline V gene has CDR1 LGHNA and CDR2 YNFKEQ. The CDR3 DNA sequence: TGTGCCAGCAGGGGAGGGCAGGGCCTTTGGGATACGCAGTATTTT. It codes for CASRGGQGLWDTQYF.